This T cell receptor (beta chain) was recorded in a study of cytomegalovirus exposure and HLA in healthy donors (dated by TCRdb to 2015 to 2018). General notes on the study: According to an earlier analysis of around 600 of the donors, about 179 million T cells yielded roughly 110 million unique TCR beta sequences and around 300 Gb of sequence data. In a later genetic analysis, genome-wide SNP genotypes for about 55% of the 666 donors were used, and that subset was treated as a discovery cohort. A later analysis re-examined previously published TCR beta repertoires from more than 600 donors and added high-resolution HLA genotyping to investigate patterns of TCR occurrence. About five DR-DQ haplotypes were treated as single units for association and clustering because of strong linkage in the cohort. The study aimed to test whether cataloging public T cell receptors could reveal signatures of past pathogen exposure. To decide whether each TCR beta V gene segment behaved as functional or pseudogenic, an earlier analysis of several hundred of the donors relied on high-throughput TCR beta sequencing. A separate validation cohort of roughly 110 different subjects was used in addition to the 666-subject first cohort. Among the approximately 400 genotyped donors, around 81% belonged to the genetic ancestry cluster associated with self-reported Caucasian donors. An early release that covered approximately 600 HLA-typed donors contained approximately 300 gigabases of sequencing data and tens of millions of unique TCR sequences. HLA typing covered class I and class II loci at four-digit resolution. Alongside the repertoire data, information on donor age, sex, ethnicity and CMV serostatus was compiled. The study used immunosequencing to profile the T cell repertoires of 666 subjects and linked those repertoires to cytomegalovirus serostatus. All discovery cohort repertoires had been generated using a single sequencing platform. The later analysis used no new phenotypic data to find candidate immune exposures, relying instead on TCR beta sequences and their occurrence across donors. Typing coverage varied by locus: roughly 629-640 donors for A, B, C, DRB1 and DQB1; roughly 500 for DQA1; more than 600 for DPA1; approximately 490 for DPB1. On average, roughly 240,000 unique TCR beta nucleotide sequences were sequenced per donor among 398 genotyped donors of the cohort, with roughly 18% of those sequences being non-productive. High-throughput TCR immunosequencing, statistical association of individual TCRs with disease status, and machine learning were combined to predict cytomegalovirus infection status.

Study-wide conclusions, independent of this receptor: The presence/absence analyses assumed that sequencing depth was roughly uniform across donors, and that assumption may not be true. Assigning TCR associations to individual alleles was difficult when HLA alleles, especially DR and DQ, strongly co-occurred. Because counts were too low, approximately 15 rarely observed V segments, including chromosome 9 orphons, were excluded from the earlier analysis of 587 of the donors. Across donors, most TCR sequences were observed very rarely, whereas some public TCRs were present in many individuals. In a later analysis, HLA-associated TCR beta chains were found to be more clonally expanded and to have lower generation probabilities than equally common non-associated chains. According to a later analysis, most CMV-associated TCR beta chains appeared to be HLA-restricted, and the HLA associations seemed to be driven largely by CMV exposure. A later genetic analysis associated a missense DCLRE1C variant with V-gene and J-gene trimming of TCR beta chains, and an independent cohort replicated the association. In a later analysis, the rate of TCR association differed among HLA loci, with DRB1 alleles having the most associated TCRs and HLA-C alleles having the fewest. Correlated functional status among segregating V segments might be attributable to linkage disequilibrium, but an unknown experimental factor could not be ruled out. Specific HLA alleles were associated with 15,000 to 20,000 TCR beta sequences at a false discovery rate of 0.05 in a later analysis. For the cohort, immune exposure information was limited to CMV serostatus. In both the original and validation cohorts, the classifier was reported to diagnose cytomegalovirus status with high specificity and sensitivity. The sequencing pipeline was judged likely to have produced a cluster of highly shared sequence variants as a technical artifact. A later analysis reported that several top co-occurrence clusters appeared linked to parvovirus B19, influenza, CMV and Epstein-Barr virus. Some IMGT-functional V segments, including TRBV6-2 and TRBV6-3, could not be told apart with the 87-base-pair reads, so those segments were excluded. Because HLA typing was unavailable for some donors at each locus, only the typed subset was used in association tests. The authors suggested that the approach could potentially be generalized to other disease states and immunological phenotypes. Compared with the roughly 720-donor mean, donors in an Asian-associated ancestry cluster had fewer N-insertions in productive TCRs, according to a later genetic analysis. A total of 150 to 200 TCR beta chains were listed by the study as associated with cytomegalovirus. A further reported finding was that TCR beta sequences accurately predicted the HLA-A and HLA-B alleles for most subjects in the first cohort. Broadly in line with IMGT annotations, most TCR beta V segments showed up in productive rearrangements about 90% or about 30% of the time in an earlier analysis of several hundred of the donors. A few of the identified cytomegalovirus-associated TCR beta chains were confirmed in vitro to be specific for cytomegalovirus antigens. The cohort was sequenced for TCR beta chains only, and without alpha or paired-chain data the features that could be detected were limited.

In the germline V gene, CDR1 corresponds to MDHEN and CDR2 to SYDVKM. The junction shows trimming of 4 bases on V and 4 bases on J, and the gene matches do not reach 8 bases of it. Measured from the cysteine to the phenylalanine, the CDR3 is 15 residues long. Only CDR3 DNA remains: 45 bases, in frame from the first base. The cohort comprised some 700 healthy bone marrow donors. Cohort members were all nominally healthy when sampled, although unrecorded immune exposures were likely present. The donor was CMV seronegative and belonged to the group of 352 seronegative cohort members. Each donor provided a peripheral blood sample, and peripheral blood mononuclear cells were used for TCR beta sequencing. The Qiagen DNeasy Blood Extraction Kit was used to extract genomic DNA from the blood cell samples. Libraries were made using the immunoSEQ multiplex PCR assay. For the multiplex PCR, a mixture combining 60 forward primers for TCR Vbeta segments and 13 reverse primers for TCR Jbeta segments was used. The CDR3 region of rearranged TCR beta genes was amplified from genomic DNA by a multiplex PCR assay. On the Illumina HiSeq System, the amplified TCR beta libraries were sequenced as 87-base-pair reads. The paper's data handling went like this. In a later analysis, some 80 million unique TCR beta chains were counted across the 650 to 750 repertoires, and roughly 11 million of these chains were shared by at least two donors. Raw reads were error-corrected and collapsed into unique sequences by a nearest-neighbor algorithm in which closely related sequences were merged to remove PCR and sequencing errors. Alignment of CDR3 sequences to IMGT reference sequences was used to assign V, D and J gene segments. For a sequence to be retained, at least a six-nucleotide match to both a V gene segment and a J gene segment was required. Rearrangements were classified as productive when the CDR3 lacked stop codons and remained in frame with V and J, and all other rearrangements were classified as non-productive. Following IMGT convention, CDR3 was defined as the stretch from the second conserved V-encoded cysteine to the conserved J-encoded phenylalanine. In an earlier analysis of around 640 of the donors, sequences lacking an unambiguous match to a single V gene segment were excluded. In an earlier analysis of almost 600 of the donors, a V segment was called functional when productive rearrangements were above 56.7%, and segregating when the standard deviation between donors exceeded 5%. A statistical classification framework was built to diagnose cytomegalovirus status from the catalog of TCR beta chain sequences. In a later analysis, TCR nucleotide sequences were compared against IMGT/GENE-DB human TR gene sequences so that V and J genes could be assigned. Using the TCRdist pipeline, a later analysis assigned CDR3 sequences along with most-parsimonious VDJ recombination scenarios. In a later analysis, each TCR beta chain was defined by its CDR3 amino acid sequence together with its V-gene family, and reads without a unique V-gene family were excluded. In a later analysis, approximately 590 highly shared, low-generation-probability nucleotide sequences were removed to address suspected cross-contamination and a sequencing artifact. For each public chain, a later analysis derived a clonal expansion index from normalized ranks of inferred template counts within each repertoire. A later analysis computed generation probabilities with a VDJ recombination model fitted to out-of-frame rearrangements, and checked the results against IGoR. In a later analysis, TCR-TCR, TCR-HLA and TCR-CMV co-occurrence was scored with hypergeometric tests, and a repertoire-size bias correction was applied to TCR pairs. False discovery rates were estimated in a later analysis by permuting HLA or CMV assignments 20 times. In a later analysis, co-occurring TCRs were grouped using DBSCAN, with TCRdist sequence similarity added in when clustering inside HLA-allele-positive subsets. For co-occurrence clustering, repertoires with fewer than 30,000 or more than 120,000 public chains were excluded, along with roughly 5 repertoires with anomalous nucleotide sharing. The source is immuneACCESS, and TCRdb retained only in-frame sequences with V and J called. Part of the clones is not carried over; for the studies checked, unresolved V genes explain less than half of this, and the remainder is unexplained. V and J calls plus clone size are reproduced from that table; the DNA served to infer D and trimming. The sample has about 180,000 clones on record, about 79% of them singletons. Around 1.6% of the sample belongs to the ten largest clones.

Remarks on this clone: Its antigen is currently not known. No base quality values were provided; no much bigger clone lies one nucleotide off.

Material: PBMCs. The sequence links TRBV28 to TRBJ2-7, with TRBD2 identical over 9 junction bases. The source is a young man in good health and CMV-seronegative. The nucleotides are TGTGCCAGCAGTTCCTCCCTCAGCGGGAGGTACGAGCAGTACTTC. It is translated as CASSSSLSGRYEQYF.